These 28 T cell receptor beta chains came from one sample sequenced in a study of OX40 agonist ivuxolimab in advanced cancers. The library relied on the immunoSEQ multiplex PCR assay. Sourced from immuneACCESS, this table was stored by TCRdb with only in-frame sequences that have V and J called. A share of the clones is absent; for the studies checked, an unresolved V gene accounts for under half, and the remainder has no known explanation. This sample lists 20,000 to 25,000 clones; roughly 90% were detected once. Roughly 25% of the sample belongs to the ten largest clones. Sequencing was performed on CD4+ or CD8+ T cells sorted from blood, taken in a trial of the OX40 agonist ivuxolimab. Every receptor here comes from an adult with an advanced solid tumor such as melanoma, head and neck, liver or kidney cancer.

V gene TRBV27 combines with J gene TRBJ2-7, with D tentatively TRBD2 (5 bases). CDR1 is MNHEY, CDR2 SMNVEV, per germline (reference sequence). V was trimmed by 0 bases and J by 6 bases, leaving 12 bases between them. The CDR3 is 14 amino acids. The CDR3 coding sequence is TGTGCCAGCAGTTTATCGTGGTCCGCGGGCGAGCAGTACTTC. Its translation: CASSLSWSAGEQYF.

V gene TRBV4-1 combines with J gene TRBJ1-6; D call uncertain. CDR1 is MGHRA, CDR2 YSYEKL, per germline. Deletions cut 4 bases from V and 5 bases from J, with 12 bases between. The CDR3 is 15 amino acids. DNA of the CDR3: TGCGCCAGCAGCCGTCAAGTCGGGGATAATTCACCCCTCCACTTT. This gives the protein CASSRQVGDNSPLHF.

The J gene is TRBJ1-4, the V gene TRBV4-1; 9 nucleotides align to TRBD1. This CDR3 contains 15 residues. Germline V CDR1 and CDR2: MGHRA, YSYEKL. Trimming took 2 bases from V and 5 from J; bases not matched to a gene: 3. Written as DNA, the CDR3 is TGCGCCAGCAGCCAAAAGACAGGGGGGAATGAAAAACTGTTTTTT. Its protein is CASSQKTGGNEKLFF.

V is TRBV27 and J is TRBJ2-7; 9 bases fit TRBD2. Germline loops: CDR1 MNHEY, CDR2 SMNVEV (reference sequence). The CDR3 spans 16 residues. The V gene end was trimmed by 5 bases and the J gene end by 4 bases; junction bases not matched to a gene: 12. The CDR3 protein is CASSGGWREGQYEQYF. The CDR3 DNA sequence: TGTGCCAGCAGTGGGGGTTGGCGGGAGGGCCAATACGAGCAGTACTTC.

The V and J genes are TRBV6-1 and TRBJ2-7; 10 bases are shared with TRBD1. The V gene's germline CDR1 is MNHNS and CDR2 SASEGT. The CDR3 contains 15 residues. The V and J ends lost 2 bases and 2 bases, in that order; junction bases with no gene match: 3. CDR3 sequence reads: CASSEWTGGTYEQYF. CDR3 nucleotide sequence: TGTGCCAGCAGTGAATGGACAGGGGGAACCTACGAGCAGTACTTC.

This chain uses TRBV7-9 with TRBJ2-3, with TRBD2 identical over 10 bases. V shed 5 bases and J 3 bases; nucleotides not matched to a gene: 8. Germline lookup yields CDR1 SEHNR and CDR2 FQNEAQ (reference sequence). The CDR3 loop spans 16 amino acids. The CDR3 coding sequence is TGTGCCAGCAGCCCCCCCCAACTAGCGGGGACAGATACGCAGTATTTT. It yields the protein CASSPPQLAGTDTQYF.

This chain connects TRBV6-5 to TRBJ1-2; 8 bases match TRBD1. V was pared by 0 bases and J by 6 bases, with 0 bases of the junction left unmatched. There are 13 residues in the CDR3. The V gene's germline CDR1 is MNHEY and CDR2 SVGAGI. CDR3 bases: TGTGCCAGCAGTTACTCGACAGGGGATGGCTACACCTTC. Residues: CASSYSTGDGYTF.

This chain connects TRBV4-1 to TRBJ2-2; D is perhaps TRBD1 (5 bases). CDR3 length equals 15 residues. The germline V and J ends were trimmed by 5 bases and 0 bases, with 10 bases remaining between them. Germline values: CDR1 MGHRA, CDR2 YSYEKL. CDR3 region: CASSSGHANTGELFF. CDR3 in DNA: TGCGCCAGCAGCTCCGGACACGCGAACACCGGGGAGCTGTTTTTT.

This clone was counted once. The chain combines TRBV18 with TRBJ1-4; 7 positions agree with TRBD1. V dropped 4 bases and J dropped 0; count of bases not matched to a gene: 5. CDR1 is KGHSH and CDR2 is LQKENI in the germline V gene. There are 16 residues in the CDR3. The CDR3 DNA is TGTGCCAGCTCACGTGAGGGGGCTGCAACTAATGAAAAACTGTTTTTT. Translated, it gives CASSREGAATNEKLFF.

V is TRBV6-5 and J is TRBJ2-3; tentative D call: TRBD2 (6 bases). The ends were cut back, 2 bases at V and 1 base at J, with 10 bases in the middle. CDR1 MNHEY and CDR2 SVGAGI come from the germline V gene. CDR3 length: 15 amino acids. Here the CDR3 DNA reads TGTGCCAGCAGTTACGGCCGCGGGGGCACAGATACGCAGTATTTT. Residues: CASSYGRGGTDTQYF.

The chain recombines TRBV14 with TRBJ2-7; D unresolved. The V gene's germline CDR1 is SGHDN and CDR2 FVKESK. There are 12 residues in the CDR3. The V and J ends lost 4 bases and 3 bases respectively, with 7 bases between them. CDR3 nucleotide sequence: TGTGCCAGCAGCCCAGGACGCTACGAGCAGTACTTC. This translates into CASSPGRYEQYF.

The DNA for the CDR3 is TGTGCCAGCAGCAATAGGGGGCGGGAGGGCCAATCCTACAATGAGCAGTTCTTC. Protein sequence: CASSNRGREGQSYNEQFF. The rearrangement joins TRBV21-1 to TRBJ2-1; the D call in the table, TRBD2, was not verified against the DNA. TRBV21-1 is deemed a pseudogene. There are 18 residues in the CDR3.

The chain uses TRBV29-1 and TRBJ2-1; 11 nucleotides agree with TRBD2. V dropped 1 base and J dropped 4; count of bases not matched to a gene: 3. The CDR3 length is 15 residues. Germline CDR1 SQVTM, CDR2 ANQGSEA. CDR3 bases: TGCAGCGTTGAAGGACTAGCGGGATTGTACAATGAGCAGTTCTTC. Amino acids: CSVEGLAGLYNEQFF.

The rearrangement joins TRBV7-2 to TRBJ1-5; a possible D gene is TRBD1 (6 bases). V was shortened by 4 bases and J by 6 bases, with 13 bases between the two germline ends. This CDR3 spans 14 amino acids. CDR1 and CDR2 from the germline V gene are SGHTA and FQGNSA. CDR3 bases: TGTGCCAGCAGCTCGGCGGCAGGGGTTCAGCCCCAGCATTTT. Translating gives CASSSAAGVQPQHF. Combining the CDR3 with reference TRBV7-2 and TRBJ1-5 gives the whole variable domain GAGVSQSPSNKVTEKGKDVELRCDPISGHTALYWYRQSLGQGLEFLIYFQGNSAPDKSGLPSDRFSAERTGGSVSTLTIQRTQQEDSAVYLCASSSAAGVQPQHFGDGTRLSIL.

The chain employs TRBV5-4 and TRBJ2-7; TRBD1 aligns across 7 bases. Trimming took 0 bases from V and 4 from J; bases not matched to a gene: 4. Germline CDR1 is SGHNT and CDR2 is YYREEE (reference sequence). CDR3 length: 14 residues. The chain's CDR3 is CASSLGTGEYEQYF. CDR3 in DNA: TGTGCCAGCAGCTTGGGTACAGGGGAATACGAGCAGTACTTC.

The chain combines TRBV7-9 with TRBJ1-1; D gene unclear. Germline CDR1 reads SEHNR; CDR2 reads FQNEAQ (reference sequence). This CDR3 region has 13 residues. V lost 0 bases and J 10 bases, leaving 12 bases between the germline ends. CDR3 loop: CASSLAAEVRAFF. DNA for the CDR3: TGTGCCAGCAGCTTAGCGGCCGAAGTTCGAGCTTTCTTT. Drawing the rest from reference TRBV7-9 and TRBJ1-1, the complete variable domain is DTGVSQNPRHKITKRGQNVTFRCDPISEHNRLYWYRQTLGQGPEFLTYFQNEAQLEKSRLLSDRFSAERPKGSFSTLEIQRTEQGDSAMYLCASSLAAEVRAFFGQGTRLTVV.

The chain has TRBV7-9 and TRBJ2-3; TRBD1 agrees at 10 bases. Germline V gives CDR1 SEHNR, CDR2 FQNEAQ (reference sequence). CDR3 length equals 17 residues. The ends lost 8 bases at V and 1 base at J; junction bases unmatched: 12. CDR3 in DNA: TGTGCCAGCCTTTCCAGGGACAGGGGTTCGGGCACAGATACGCAGTATTTT. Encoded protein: CASLSRDRGSGTDTQYF. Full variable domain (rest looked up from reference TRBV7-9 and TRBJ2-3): DTGVSQNPRHKITKRGQNVTFRCDPISEHNRLYWYRQTLGQGPEFLTYFQNEAQLEKSRLLSDRFSAERPKGSFSTLEIQRTEQGDSAMYLCASLSRDRGSGTDTQYFGPGTRLTVL.

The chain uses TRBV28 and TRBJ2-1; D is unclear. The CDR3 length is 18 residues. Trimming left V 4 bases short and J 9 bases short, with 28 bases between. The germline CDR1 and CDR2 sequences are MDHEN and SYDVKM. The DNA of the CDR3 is TGTGCCAGCAGTTCCCCGTTGGGTGTTTACTTGGCCACCTTTGAGCAGTTCTTC. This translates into CASSSPLGVYLATFEQFF.

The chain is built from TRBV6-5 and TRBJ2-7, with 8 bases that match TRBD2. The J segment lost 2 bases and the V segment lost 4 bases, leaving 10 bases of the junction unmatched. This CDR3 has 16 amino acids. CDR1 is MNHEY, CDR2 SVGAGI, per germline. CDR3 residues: CASSSLSGSNPYEQYF. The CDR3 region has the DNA TGTGCCAGCAGTTCCCTCAGCGGGAGTAATCCCTACGAGCAGTACTTC.

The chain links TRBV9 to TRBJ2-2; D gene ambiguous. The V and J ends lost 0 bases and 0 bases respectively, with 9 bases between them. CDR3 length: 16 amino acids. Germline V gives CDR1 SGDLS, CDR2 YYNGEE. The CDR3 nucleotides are TGTGCCAGCAGCGTAGATTTTACGGCGAACACCGGGGAGCTGTTTTTT. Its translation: CASSVDFTANTGELFF. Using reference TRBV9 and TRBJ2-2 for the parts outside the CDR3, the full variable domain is DSGVTQTPKHLITATGQRVTLRCSPRSGDLSVYWYQQSLDQGLQFLIQYYNGEERAKGNILERFSAQQFPDLHSELNLSSLELGDSALYFCASSVDFTANTGELFFGEGSRLTVL.

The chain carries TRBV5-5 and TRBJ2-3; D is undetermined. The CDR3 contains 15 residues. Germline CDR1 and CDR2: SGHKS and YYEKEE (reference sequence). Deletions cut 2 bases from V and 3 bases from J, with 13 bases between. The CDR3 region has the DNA TGTGCCAGCAGCTTTGGCGCTAAACAAACAGATACGCAGTATTTT. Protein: CASSFGAKQTDTQYF.

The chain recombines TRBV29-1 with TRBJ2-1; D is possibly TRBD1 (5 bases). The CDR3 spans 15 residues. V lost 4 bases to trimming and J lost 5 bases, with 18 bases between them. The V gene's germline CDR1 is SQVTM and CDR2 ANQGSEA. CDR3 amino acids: CSVVRGRAIDNEQFF. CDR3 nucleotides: TGCAGCGTTGTAAGGGGCAGGGCAATTGACAATGAGCAGTTCTTC.

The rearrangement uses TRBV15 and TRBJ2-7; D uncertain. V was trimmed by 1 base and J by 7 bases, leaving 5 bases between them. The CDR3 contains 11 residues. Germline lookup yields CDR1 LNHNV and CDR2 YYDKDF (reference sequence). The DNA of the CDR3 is TGTGCCACCAGCAGAGGCGTGGAGCAGTACTTC. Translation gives CATSRGVEQYF. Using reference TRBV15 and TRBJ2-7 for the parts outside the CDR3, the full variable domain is DAMVIQNPRYQVTQFGKPVTLSCSQTLNHNVMYWYQQKSSQAPKLLFHYYDKDFNNEADTPDNFQSRRPNTSFCFLDIRSPGLGDTAMYLCATSRGVEQYFGPGTRLTVT.

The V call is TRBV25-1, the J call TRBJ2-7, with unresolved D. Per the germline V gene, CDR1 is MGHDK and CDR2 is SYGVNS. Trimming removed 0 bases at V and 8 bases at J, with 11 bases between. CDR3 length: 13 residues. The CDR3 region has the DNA TGTGCCAGCAGTGAATATGACCTGGGCAAGCAGTACTTC. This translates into CASSEYDLGKQYF.

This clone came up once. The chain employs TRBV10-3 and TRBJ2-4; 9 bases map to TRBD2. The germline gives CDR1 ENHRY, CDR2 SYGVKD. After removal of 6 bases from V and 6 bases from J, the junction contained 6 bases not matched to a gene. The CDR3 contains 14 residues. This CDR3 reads CAISPQREVNIQYF. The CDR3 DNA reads TGTGCCATCAGCCCCCAGCGGGAGGTAAACATTCAGTACTTC.

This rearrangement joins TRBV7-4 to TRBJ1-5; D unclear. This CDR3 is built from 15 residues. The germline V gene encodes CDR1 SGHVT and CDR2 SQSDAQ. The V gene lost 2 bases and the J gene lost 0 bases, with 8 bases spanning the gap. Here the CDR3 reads CASSLRSVSNQPQHF. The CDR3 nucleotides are TGTGCCAGCAGCTTAAGGTCAGTTAGCAATCAGCCCCAGCATTTT.

The CDR3 reads CASSDGTGVAKNIQYF. The CDR3 coding sequence is TGTGCCAGCAGTGATGGGACAGGAGTAGCCAAAAACATTCAGTACTTC. The chain recombines TRBV2 with TRBJ2-4, with 8 bases that match TRBD1. The V and J ends lost 3 bases and 0 bases, in that order; junction bases with no gene match: 4. CDR1 and CDR2 from the germline V gene are SNHLY and FYNNEI. This CDR3 is built from 16 residues.

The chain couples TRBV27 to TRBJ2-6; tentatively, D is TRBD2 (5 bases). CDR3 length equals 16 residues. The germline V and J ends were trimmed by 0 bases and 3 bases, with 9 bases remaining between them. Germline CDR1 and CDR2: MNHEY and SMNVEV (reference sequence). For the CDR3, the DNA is TGTGCCAGCAGTTTATCGGGAGAGCATGGGGCCAACGTCCTGACTTTC. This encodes CASSLSGEHGANVLTF.